The 27 T cell receptor beta chains in this list originate from one sample, sequenced in a study of T cells after yellow fever vaccination. TCRdb itself ran the 5' RACE reads through MiXCR, one entry per CDR3 protein. Here the sample spans 300,000 to 350,000 distinct CDR3 sequences, around a tenth being singletons. The material was CD4+ T cells sorted from PBMCs, obtained 45 days after the yellow fever booster vaccination. Receptors originate from a man in his late teens or twenties who received the YFV17D yellow fever vaccine.

This clonotype was detected many times. The gene calls are TRBV4-1 and TRBJ2-5, with D possibly TRBD1 on 5 matching bases. V lost 0 bases, J lost 7 bases, and 6 bases lay in between. This CDR3 region has 12 residues. Germline V gives CDR1 MGHRA, CDR2 YSYEKL. The CDR3 loop reads CASSQDRGTQYF. The DNA of the CDR3 is TGCGCCAGCAGCCAAGATAGGGGGACCCAGTACTTC.

The V call is TRBV7-2, the J call TRBJ2-1, with a possible D match to TRBD1 (5 bases). Trimming cost V 2 bases and J 10 bases, with 15 bases left between them. This CDR3 has 14 amino acids. Germline CDR1 is SGHTA and CDR2 is FQGNSA. For the CDR3, the DNA is TGTGCCAGCAGCTTACTAGGGTTGGGGCGCGAGCAGTTCTTC. This translates into CASSLLGLGREQFF.

This clonotype was recorded at least ten times. The rearrangement links TRBV4-2 to TRBJ2-1, with 8 nucleotides matching TRBD2. Germline lookup yields CDR1 LGHNA and CDR2 YNFKEQ. CDR3 length equals 15 residues. The ends lost 0 bases at V and 7 bases at J; junction bases unmatched: 5. The chain's CDR3 is CASSQDVAGRNEQFF. CDR3 nucleotide sequence: TGTGCCAGCAGCCAAGATGTAGCGGGGAGGAATGAGCAGTTCTTC.

This clonotype has a handful of counts. The chain combines TRBV6-2 or TRBV6-3 with TRBJ1-5; weak D call: TRBD1 (5 bases). Germline CDR1 and CDR2: MNHEY and SVGEGT. The CDR3 has 16 amino acids. Trimming removed 8 bases at V and 9 bases at J, with 26 bases between. The CDR3 region is CASSRPRDGGLPPQHF. In nucleotides, the CDR3 is TGTGCCAGCTCGCGCCCCCGGGACGGCGGTCTACCGCCCCAGCATTTT.

In its sample, this clonotype was seen many times. The chain uses TRBV4-2 and TRBJ2-5; TRBD1 might be the D (5 bases). From germline, CDR1 is LGHNA and CDR2 YNFKEQ. Trimming took 1 base from V and 5 from J, leaving 14 bases between them. The CDR3 spans 15 residues. The CDR3 DNA reads as TGTGCCAGCAGCCAAGGGGGCCCAGGGCGGGAGACCCAGTACTTC. Amino acid sequence: CASSQGGPGRETQYF.

This clonotype was counted many times. This chain connects TRBV7-9 to TRBJ2-2, with D uncertain. The germline V gene has CDR1 SEHNR and CDR2 FQNEAQ (reference sequence). Trimming shortened V by 1 base and J by 5 bases, and 8 bases separated the two germline ends. CDR3 length equals 14 residues. CDR3 loop: CASSLVVRTGELFF. DNA of the CDR3: TGTGCCAGCAGCTTAGTTGTCAGAACCGGGGAGCTGTTTTTT.

In this sample, this clonotype turned up a few times. The chain has TRBV3-1 and TRBJ1-6; D not certain. CDR1 and CDR2 (germline): LGHDT, YNNKEL (reference sequence). Trimming pared 0 bases from V and 9 bases from J, leaving 9 bases between. The CDR3 contains 14 residues. The CDR3 nucleotides read TGTGCCAGCAGCCAAGACCCCCAGGCTTCACCCCTCCACTTT. Residues: CASSQDPQASPLHF.

In this sample, this clonotype turned up many times. This sequence joins TRBV7-9 and TRBJ1-2, with D maybe TRBD1 (5 bases). The V and J ends lost 5 bases and 7 bases respectively, with 8 bases between them. CDR1 SEHNR and CDR2 FQNEAQ come from the germline V gene (reference sequence). This CDR3 region has 11 residues. CDR3 nucleotides: TGTGCCAGCAGCCCAGGGTTTGGCTACACCTTC. It translates to CASSPGFGYTF.

This rearrangement joins TRBV3-1 to TRBJ2-3; D not certain. V was clipped by 4 bases and J by 5 bases, with 4 bases between them. This CDR3 has 11 amino acids. Germline loops: CDR1 LGHDT, CDR2 YNNKEL (reference sequence). The CDR3 loop is CASSRKDTQYF. In DNA form, the CDR3 reads TGTGCCAGCAGCCGTAAAGATACGCAGTATTTT.

The sample holds a few counts of this clonotype. CDR3 nucleotides: TGTGCCAGCTCGCGATCGATATCTAGCACAGATACGCAGTATTTT. It codes for CASSRSISSTDTQYF. The rearrangement links TRBV18 to TRBJ2-3, with D unresolved. V was clipped by 6 bases and J by 0 bases, with 13 bases between them. This CDR3 contains 15 residues. CDR1 and CDR2 (germline): KGHSH, LQKENI.

There are a few counts of this clonotype. V and J are TRBV20-1 and TRBJ1-2, with TRBD1 matching 7 bases. CDR3 length equals 13 residues. CDR1 is DFQATT and CDR2 is SNEGSKA in the germline V gene (reference sequence). CDR3 sequence (DNA): TGCAGCCTAGGGGACAGTCCTAACTATGGCTACACCTTC. It yields the protein CSLGDSPNYGYTF.

The chain is built from TRBV19 and TRBJ2-2, with D perhaps assigned TRBD1 or TRBD2 (7 bases each). The CDR3 length is 15 residues. Looked up from germline, CDR1 is LNHDA and CDR2 is SQIVND (reference sequence). Trimming took 5 bases from V and 3 from J, leaving 13 bases between them. CDR3 DNA sequence: TGTGCCAGTAGTTACCAGGGGGGGCACACCGGGGAGCTGTTTTTT. Protein: CASSYQGGHTGELFF.

V gene TRBV11-3 combines with J gene TRBJ2-2; either TRBD1 or TRBD2 may supply D (5 bases each). The CDR3 loop spans 16 amino acids. The ends were cut back, 0 bases at V and 6 bases at J, with 14 bases in the middle. Germline loops: CDR1 SGHNT, CDR2 YENEEA. The CDR3 loop reads CASSLESGRFPGELFF. CDR3 in DNA: TGTGCCAGCAGCTTAGAATCAGGGAGATTCCCCGGGGAGCTGTTTTTT. Complete variable domain (other parts from reference TRBV11-3 and TRBJ2-2): EAGVVQSPRYKIIEKKQPVAFWCNPISGHNTLYWYLQNLGQGPELLIRYENEEAVDDSQLPKDRFSAERLKGVDSTLKIQPAELGDSAVYLCASSLESGRFPGELFFGEGSRLTVL.

The V gene is TRBV18, the J gene TRBJ1-4, with 7 nucleotides matching TRBD1. Germline V CDR1 and CDR2: KGHSH, LQKENI. This CDR3 is built from 16 residues. The V segment lost 2 bases and the J segment 3 bases; nucleotides outside the gene matches: 6. The CDR3: CASSPMGTAPNEKLFF. For the CDR3, the DNA is TGTGCCAGCTCACCAATGGGGACAGCCCCTAATGAAAAACTGTTTTTT.

This clonotype was counted only a few times. The V and J genes are TRBV7-2 and TRBJ2-3; 8 bases line up with TRBD2. Germline assignment: CDR1 SGHTA and CDR2 FQGNSA. After removal of 3 bases from V and 0 bases from J, the junction contained 8 bases not matched to a gene. The CDR3 extends over 17 amino acids. The CDR3 spells CASSLAGGRYSTDTQYF. CDR3 coding DNA: TGTGCCAGCAGCTTGGCGGGGGGCCGCTATAGCACAGATACGCAGTATTTT.

The chain is built from TRBV11-3 and TRBJ2-1; D is unclear. Germline assignment: CDR1 SGHNT and CDR2 YENEEA. This CDR3 is built from 12 residues. V lost 5 bases and J 6 bases, leaving 8 bases between the germline ends. CDR3 residues: CASSIATNEQFF. The CDR3 region has the DNA TGTGCCAGCAGCATTGCTACCAATGAGCAGTTCTTC.

The J gene is TRBJ1-6, the V gene TRBV6-1; D remains ambiguous. CDR1 and CDR2 from the germline V gene are MNHNS and SASEGT. V was cut by 5 bases and J by 0 bases, with 14 bases left in between. This CDR3 is 17 amino acids long. CDR3 bases: TGTGCCAGCAGTATACGCGTTACAAGCTCCTATAATTCACCCCTCCACTTT. Its translation: CASSIRVTSSYNSPLHF.

This clonotype was observed a few times. The genes are TRBV20-1 and TRBJ1-1; a weak D match, TRBD1 (6 bases). The germline V and J ends were trimmed by 2 bases and 4 bases, with 11 bases remaining between them. Germline lookup yields CDR1 DFQATT and CDR2 SNEGSKA (reference sequence). This CDR3 contains 13 residues. The CDR3 DNA sequence: TGCAGTGCTAGAAGGGACAAAATCACTGAAGCTTTCTTT. Protein sequence: CSARRDKITEAFF.

The table lists this clonotype with many counts. This chain joins TRBV11-1 and TRBJ2-1, with 7 bases lining up with TRBD1. CDR3 size: 14 residues. Unmatched junction bases numbered 9, after V lost 3 bases and J lost 10 bases. Germline V lookup: CDR1 SGHAT, CDR2 FQDESV (reference sequence). The CDR3 spells CASSLEQGMLEQFF. The DNA of the CDR3 is TGTGCCAGCAGCTTGGAACAGGGGATGTTAGAGCAGTTCTTC.

Here the CDR3 reads CASSLVGLDTDTQYF. The CDR3 bases are TGTGCCAGCAGCTTGGTGGGACTAGACACAGATACGCAGTATTTT. The chain couples TRBV7-2 to TRBJ2-3, with 8 bases identical to TRBD2. With 3 bases clipped from V and 2 bases from J, the junction kept 4 bases outside the gene matches. This CDR3 has 15 amino acids. Germline V lookup: CDR1 SGHTA, CDR2 FQGNSA.

This clonotype has a handful of counts. The gene calls are TRBV6-2 or TRBV6-3 and TRBJ1-5; no clear D. CDR3 length: 12 amino acids. The V end was cut by 6 bases, the J end by 6 bases, with 9 bases between. Per the germline V gene, CDR1 is MNHEY and CDR2 is SVGEGT. Here the CDR3 DNA reads TGTGCCAGCAGGGGAGGGAGTCAGCCCCAGCATTTT. Translated: CASRGGSQPQHF.

The gene calls are TRBV27 and TRBJ1-2, with TRBD1 as a possible D gene (5 bases). CDR3 length: 15 amino acids. V lost 5 bases and J 3 bases, leaving 16 bases between the germline ends. Germline CDR1 MNHEY, CDR2 SMNVEV (reference sequence). The CDR3, as DNA: TGTGCCAGCAGTCCCCCCGGGACCGCCTACTATGGCTACACCTTC. Residues: CASSPPGTAYYGYTF.

This clonotype was found a few times. The chain is built from TRBV5-1 and TRBJ2-6; TRBD2 agrees at 7 bases. V lost 0 bases and J lost 3; bases outside the gene matches: 6. CDR1 is SGHRS, CDR2 YFSETQ, per germline. This CDR3 comprises 17 residues. This CDR3 is CASSLAPGTNGANVLTF. CDR3 coding DNA: TGCGCCAGCAGCTTGGCCCCAGGGACTAATGGGGCCAACGTCCTGACTTTC.

The V gene is TRBV5-1, the J gene TRBJ2-1, with 8 nucleotides matching TRBD2. V dropped 7 bases and J dropped 4; count of bases not matched to a gene: 10. Germline V lookup: CDR1 SGHRS, CDR2 YFSETQ. CDR3 length equals 15 residues. Here the CDR3 DNA reads TGCGCCAGCGGCACTACCGGGGGGGGATACAATGAGCAGTTCTTC. Translating gives CASGTTGGGYNEQFF.

The chain combines TRBV30 with TRBJ2-6; D is undetermined. Trimming cost V 0 bases and J 4 bases, with 10 bases left between them. CDR1 and CDR2 from the germline V gene are GTSNPN and SVGIG (reference sequence). This CDR3 has 15 residues. The CDR3 loop reads CAWSVSLAGANVLTF. The CDR3, as DNA: TGTGCCTGGAGTGTCTCCCTGGCCGGGGCCAACGTCCTGACTTTC.

This clonotype was counted a few times. The J gene is TRBJ2-1, the V gene TRBV14, with D unresolved. V was shortened by 0 bases and J by 9 bases, with 9 bases between the two germline ends. Germline V gene lookup returns CDR1 SGHDN and CDR2 FVKESK. The CDR3 runs to 13 residues. Here the CDR3 reads CASSQEDRVEQFF. CDR3 bases: TGTGCCAGCAGCCAAGAGGATAGGGTTGAGCAGTTCTTC.

V gene TRBV7-9 combines with J gene TRBJ2-7; the D gene is possibly TRBD1 (7 bases). Looked up from germline, CDR1 is SEHNR and CDR2 is FQNEAQ (reference sequence). CDR3 length: 14 amino acids. The V end was cut by 1 base, the J end by 2 bases, with 9 bases between. The CDR3 region is CASSLGRGAYEQYF. The CDR3 DNA reads TGTGCCAGCAGCTTAGGCAGGGGGGCCTACGAGCAGTACTTC.